The 31 T cell receptor beta chains reported below all come from one sample, sequenced in a study of control samples from healthy donors and cancer patients. Sequencing was performed with immunoSEQ multiplex PCR; in TCRdb, only in-frame clones are kept and a portion is missing. The sample lists 75,000 to 90,000 clones, roughly 90% occurring once. The material sequenced was blood. All receptors derive from a man over 45 in good health.

The gene calls are TRBV7-8 and TRBJ2-7, with D tentatively TRBD1 (6 bases). The CDR3 totals 15 residues. Germline loops: CDR1 SGHVS, CDR2 FQNEAQ. V was pared by 0 bases and J by 0 bases, with 9 bases between. Here the CDR3 DNA reads TGTGCCAGCAGCTTAGCGGGGGACACCTCCTACGAGCAGTACTTC. Protein: CASSLAGDTSYEQYF.

This clone has a single count. The V call is TRBV5-1, the J call TRBJ2-2; TRBD2 agrees at 7 bases. V dropped 9 bases and J dropped 2; count of bases not matched to a gene: 10. CDR3 length: 15 residues. From germline, CDR1 is SGHRS and CDR2 YFSETQ. Here the CDR3 DNA reads TGCGCCACCCTGGGGGGGACTACAAACACCGGGGAGCTGTTTTTT. This codes for CATLGGTTNTGELFF.

The CDR3 DNA is TGTGCCATCAGTGAGAGCTCCTACGAGCAGTACTTC. It yields the protein CAISESSYEQYF. The chain has TRBV10-3 and TRBJ2-7; the D is unclear. Germline CDR1 and CDR2: ENHRY and SYGVKD. This CDR3 contains 12 residues. V was trimmed by 2 bases and J by 0 bases, leaving 2 bases between them.

CDR3 in DNA: TGTGCCAGCAGCGCCGAAGGGGGGGACAGGGTGCCCTACGAGCAGTACTTC. Its translation is CASSAEGGDRVPYEQYF. The V call is TRBV9, the J call TRBJ2-7; TRBD1 aligns across 9 bases. J was trimmed by 2 bases and V by 3 bases; bases with no gene match: 12. This CDR3 is 17 amino acids long. Germline V gives CDR1 SGDLS, CDR2 YYNGEE.

The chain is built from TRBV4-1 and TRBJ1-6, with D possibly TRBD1 on 5 matching bases. Between the trimmed V and J ends, which lost 0 bases and 6 bases, there was a span of 12 bases. Looked up from germline, CDR1 is MGHRA and CDR2 is YSYEKL. This CDR3 has 16 amino acids. CDR3 amino acids: CASSQDRGLRNSPLHF. CDR3 bases: TGCGCCAGCAGCCAAGACCGGGGACTTCGTAATTCACCCCTCCACTTT.

The V gene is TRBV6-5, the J gene TRBJ2-7, with TRBD1 identical over 8 bases. Germline V CDR1 and CDR2: MNHEY, SVGAGI. The CDR3 covers 15 residues. Unmatched junction bases numbered 11, after V lost 6 bases and J lost 4 bases. As DNA, the CDR3 is TGTGCCAGCAGACCTCTGGACAGGGACGGATACGAGCAGTACTTC. As protein: CASRPLDRDGYEQYF.

The chain carries TRBV29-1 and TRBJ2-2; 10 bases line up with TRBD1. After removal of 8 bases from V and 5 bases from J, the junction contained 5 bases not matched to a gene. The CDR3 sequence is 13 residues long. CDR1 SQVTM and CDR2 ANQGSEA come from the germline V gene. Here the CDR3 reads CSIRTGGTGELFF. The CDR3 nucleotides are TGCAGCATTAGGACAGGGGGGACCGGGGAGCTGTTTTTT.

The V call is TRBV7-2, the J call TRBJ2-7; D perhaps matches TRBD2 (6 bases). The V end lost 0 bases, the J end lost 3 bases, and 12 bases lay between the germline ends. CDR1 and CDR2 (germline): SGHTA, FQGNSA. The CDR3 is made up of 15 amino acids. The CDR3 spells CASSLAPQGLYEQYF. The CDR3 nucleotides are TGTGCCAGCAGCTTAGCCCCGCAGGGACTCTACGAGCAGTACTTC.

In DNA, the CDR3 is TGTGCCAGCAGTGAGGCGGCAGGGGGTACCTACGAGCAGTACTTC. Its protein product is CASSEAAGGTYEQYF. The chain recombines TRBV6-2 or TRBV6-3 with TRBJ2-7, with 7 bases fitting TRBD1. The junction had 9 bases not matched to a gene; V was cut back by 5 bases and J by 2 bases. The CDR3 is 15 amino acids. CDR1 and CDR2 from the germline V gene are MNHEY and SVGEGT.

The chain employs TRBV11-2 and TRBJ1-1; D might be TRBD1 (5 bases). The CDR3 runs 19 residues. Trimming cost V 0 bases and J 1 base, with 21 bases left between them. The germline CDR1 and CDR2 sequences are SGHAT and FQNNGV. CDR3 in amino acids: CASSLDLGRAGFTNTEAFF. The CDR3 DNA is TGTGCCAGCAGCTTAGATCTAGGGAGGGCAGGGTTTACGAACACTGAAGCTTTCTTT.

The gene calls are TRBV24-1 and TRBJ2-3, with a tentative D call TRBD1 (6 bases). From germline, CDR1 is KGHDR and CDR2 SFDVKD. V was pared by 7 bases and J by 1 base, with 14 bases between. The CDR3 is 15 residues long. CDR3 residues: CATSKAAGGTDTQYF. DNA for the CDR3: TGTGCCACCAGCAAAGCAGCAGGGGGCACAGATACGCAGTATTTT.

The chain links TRBV30 to TRBJ2-2; unclear D gene. This CDR3 comprises 14 residues. The germline CDR1 and CDR2 sequences are GTSNPN and SVGIG (reference sequence). V lost 3 bases and J lost 6, with 14 bases in between. CDR3 amino acids: CAWSAATAPGELFF. CDR3 sequence (DNA): TGTGCCTGGAGCGCCGCGACGGCCCCCGGGGAGCTGTTTTTT. Full variable domain (missing parts from reference TRBV30 and TRBJ2-2): SQTIHQWPATLVQPVGSPLSLECTVEGTSNPNLYWYRQAAGRGLQLLFYSVGIGQISSEVPQNLSASRPQDRQFILSSKKLLLSDSGFYLCAWSAATAPGELFFGEGSRLTVL.

V usage is TRBV6-5 and J usage is TRBJ2-5; weak D call: TRBD1 (6 bases). The V gene lost 5 bases and the J gene lost 4 bases, with 14 bases spanning the gap. Germline CDR1 MNHEY, CDR2 SVGAGI. The CDR3 spans 14 residues. The CDR3 nucleotides are TGTGCCAGCAGTACAGGGTTGAGTTCAGAGACCCAGTACTTC. Protein: CASSTGLSSETQYF.

This clone was recorded a few times. The genes are TRBV4-1 and TRBJ2-3; 8 bases line up with TRBD2. The CDR3 consists of 17 residues. Trimming at V came to 3 bases and at J to 5 bases, leaving 13 bases not matched to a gene. CDR1 and CDR2 from the germline V gene are MGHRA and YSYEKL. The CDR3, as DNA: TGCGCCAGCAGCCAGAGCGGGGGATCTTGGGTGGGAGATACGCAGTATTTT. Protein product: CASSQSGGSWVGDTQYF.

This rearrangement joins TRBV6-2 or TRBV6-3 to TRBJ2-7, with D perhaps assigned TRBD1 or TRBD2 (5 bases each). The CDR3 contains 14 residues. CDR1 and CDR2 (germline): MNHEY, SVGEGT. The V gene lost 5 bases and the J gene lost 4 bases, with 15 bases spanning the gap. The CDR3 reads CASSTPRGKYEQYF. CDR3 coding DNA: TGTGCCAGCAGTACCCCACGGGGCAAGTACGAGCAGTACTTC.

V is TRBV24-1 and J is TRBJ2-5; the D gene is possibly TRBD2 (6 bases). The CDR3 has 15 amino acids. The V gene lost 5 bases and the J gene lost 2 bases, with 14 bases spanning the gap. Germline CDR1 is KGHDR and CDR2 is SFDVKD. The CDR3: CATSGARGFQETQYF. CDR3 sequence (DNA): TGTGCCACCAGTGGGGCCCGGGGGTTTCAAGAGACCCAGTACTTC.

The chain couples TRBV11-2 to TRBJ2-2, with D tentatively TRBD2 (5 bases). Per germline, CDR1 SGHAT and CDR2 FQNNGV. V lost 6 bases, J lost 7 bases, and 12 bases lay in between. The CDR3 sequence is 13 residues long. This CDR3 reads CASSLDGIGELFF. CDR3 DNA: TGTGCCAGCAGTTTGGACGGGATCGGGGAGCTGTTTTTT.

This clone was picked up one time. The chain is built from TRBV5-1 and TRBJ2-5, with 8 positions matching TRBD2. The CDR3 is 14 amino acids. The junction had 3 bases not matched to a gene; V was cut back by 3 bases and J by 2 bases. CDR1 SGHRS and CDR2 YFSETQ come from the germline V gene. CDR3 loop: CASSSGLAQETQYF. DNA for the CDR3: TGCGCCAGCAGCTCAGGACTAGCACAAGAGACCCAGTACTTC.

This chain uses TRBV24-1 with TRBJ2-3; no firm D call. Trimming pared 0 bases from V and 3 bases from J, leaving 3 bases between. This CDR3 spans 13 amino acids. Looked up from germline, CDR1 is KGHDR and CDR2 is SFDVKD. The chain's CDR3 is CATSDLHTDTQYF. The CDR3 nucleotides are TGTGCCACCAGTGATTTGCATACAGATACGCAGTATTTT.

The chain couples TRBV7-2 to TRBJ2-5, with 12 nucleotides matching TRBD2. The CDR3 consists of 16 residues. The germline V gene encodes CDR1 SGHTA and CDR2 FQGNSA. V was clipped by 4 bases and J by 2 bases; unmatched bases: 5. The DNA for the CDR3 is TGTGCCAGCAGCTACGGGACTAGCGGGTTTCAAGAGACCCAGTACTTC. Its translation: CASSYGTSGFQETQYF. Based on the CDR3 plus reference TRBV7-2 and TRBJ2-5, the full variable domain is GAGVSQSPSNKVTEKGKDVELRCDPISGHTALYWYRQSLGQGLEFLIYFQGNSAPDKSGLPSDRFSAERTGGSVSTLTIQRTQQEDSAVYLCASSYGTSGFQETQYFGPGTRLLVL.

The chain employs TRBV4-3 and TRBJ1-1; D might be TRBD1 (6 bases). Germline CDR1 and CDR2: LGHNA and YSLEER. V was shortened by 0 bases and J by 0 bases, with 11 bases between the two germline ends. The CDR3 is made up of 16 amino acids. In nucleotides, the CDR3 is TGCGCCAGCAGCCAAGATCTATGGGGGCTGAACACTGAAGCTTTCTTT. Translation gives CASSQDLWGLNTEAFF.

CDR3 nucleotides: TGTGCCAGCAGCGTAGCTACCCCGACTAGCGGGGGGGCAGAGTTCGGAGAGACCCAGTACTTC. It is translated as CASSVATPTSGGAEFGETQYF. The chain combines TRBV9 with TRBJ2-5; 14 nucleotides match TRBD2. The CDR3 totals 21 residues. In germline, CDR1 is SGDLS, CDR2 YYNGEE. The J segment lost 4 bases and the V segment lost 0 bases, leaving 17 bases of the junction unmatched.

The V call is TRBV4-2, the J call TRBJ2-5; 9 bases are shared with TRBD2. The CDR3 is 16 residues long. Germline V lookup: CDR1 LGHNA, CDR2 YNFKEQ. The V gene end was trimmed by 3 bases and the J gene end by 3 bases; junction bases not matched to a gene: 8. The CDR3 bases are TGTGCCAGCAGCCATGAAAGGCTAGCGGGGAAAGAGACCCAGTACTTC. Protein sequence: CASSHERLAGKETQYF.

The chain recombines TRBV19 with TRBJ1-5, with 7 bases aligning to TRBD1. Per the germline V gene, CDR1 is LNHDA and CDR2 is SQIVND (reference sequence). The CDR3 runs 17 residues. Trimming at V came to 6 bases and at J to 2 bases, leaving 13 bases not matched to a gene. CDR3: CASRPWTGQRGNQPQHF. DNA for the CDR3: TGTGCCAGTAGACCCTGGACAGGACAGCGGGGCAATCAGCCCCAGCATTTT.

The CDR3 loop reads CASTGGGGSTEAFF. In nucleotides, the CDR3 is TGTGCCAGTACCGGCGGGGGAGGGAGCACTGAAGCTTTCTTT. This chain links TRBV19 with TRBJ1-1; D perhaps matches TRBD1 (5 bases). The CDR3 is made up of 14 amino acids. The V end lost 7 bases, the J end lost 4 bases, and 16 bases lay between the germline ends. Germline V gene data show CDR1 as LNHDA and CDR2 as SQIVND (reference sequence).

The chain has TRBV2 and TRBJ2-4; D perhaps matches TRBD2 (5 bases). CDR3 length: 15 residues. Trimming removed 4 bases at V and 6 bases at J, with 16 bases between. Germline V gene lookup returns CDR1 SNHLY and CDR2 FYNNEI. The CDR3 coding sequence is TGTGCCAGCAGTGGGACTTCGGGGAACTTAAACATTCAGTACTTC. Encoded protein: CASSGTSGNLNIQYF.

The chain recombines TRBV30 with TRBJ2-7, with a weak D call TRBD2 (7 bases). V was cut by 1 base and J by 3 bases, with 13 bases left in between. From germline, CDR1 is GTSNPN and CDR2 SVGIG (reference sequence). CDR3 length equals 14 residues. The CDR3 is CAWSGRGGFYEQYF. The CDR3 nucleotides read TGTGCCTGGAGTGGGAGGGGGGGTTTCTACGAGCAGTACTTC.

The V gene is TRBV27, the J gene TRBJ1-1, with a weak D call TRBD1 (5 bases). The V gene lost 3 bases and the J gene lost 11 bases, with 13 bases spanning the gap. The germline V gene has CDR1 MNHEY and CDR2 SMNVEV (reference sequence). This CDR3 spans 12 amino acids. Here the CDR3 reads CASSFKGSVAFF. The CDR3 region has the DNA TGTGCCAGCAGTTTTAAGGGGTCGGTGGCTTTCTTT.

The CDR3 DNA reads TGTGCCAGCAGCTTAGGTAAGGGGACAGGCCTGAGGAGCGGTGGCTACACCTTC. Encoded protein: CASSLGKGTGLRSGGYTF. The chain is built from TRBV7-9 and TRBJ1-2; 8 positions match TRBD1. CDR3 length equals 18 residues. Looked up from germline, CDR1 is SEHNR and CDR2 is FQNEAQ (reference sequence). V shed 1 base and J 7 bases; nucleotides not matched to a gene: 17.

The V call is TRBV11-1, the J call TRBJ1-2; 7 bases line up with TRBD1. CDR3 size: 14 residues. Germline lookup yields CDR1 SGHAT and CDR2 FQDESV (reference sequence). J lost 4 bases, V lost 1 base, and 3 bases had no gene match. The CDR3 nucleotides read TGTGCCAGCAGCTTAGAGGCAGGGGGCTATGGCTACACCTTC. Translation gives CASSLEAGGYGYTF.

The genes are TRBV4-1 and TRBJ1-2; D unresolved. The CDR3 is 15 amino acids. V was cut by 4 bases and J by 4 bases, with 16 bases left in between. CDR1 is MGHRA, CDR2 YSYEKL, per germline. The CDR3 DNA reads as TGCGCCAGCAGCCTCAGAGCGGGGAGTTCCTATGGCTACACCTTC. It translates to CASSLRAGSSYGYTF.